A selection of T cell receptor beta chains follows, all from one sample in a study of cytomegalovirus exposure and HLA in healthy donors. Profiling relied on immunoSEQ multiplex PCR, and the TCRdb table lists in-frame clones only, not all of them. The data contain 100,000 to 150,000 clones, 70% to 85% of them singletons. The sample was PBMCs. The receptor set was obtained from a man aged 35-49 years in good health and CMV-seropositive. Both conserved end residues are part of each CDR3. Fields, in order: CDR3 length, J gene, V gene, D gene, clone size, CDR3 DNA, CDR3 protein. D genes are given only for firm matches. Clone size is not always given. Where it is, it says once, few, many or a class for expanded clones.

length: 12; J: TRBJ1-5; V: TRBV6-1; D: NA; size: NA; DNA: TGTGCCAGCACAGATAGCAATCAGCCCCAGCATTTT; CDR3: CASTDSNQPQHF
length: 13; J: TRBJ1-1; V: TRBV6-1; D: NA; size: few; DNA: TGTGCCAGCAAAGGGAGGGACAACACTGAAGCTTTCTTT; CDR3: CASKGRDNTEAFF
length: 14; J: TRBJ1-1; V: TRBV6-1; D: NA; size: NA; DNA: TGTGCCAGCAGTGGAAGAACGGGGGACACTGAAGCTTTCTTT; CDR3: CASSGRTGDTEAFF
length: 15; J: TRBJ2-1; V: TRBV19; D: NA; size: NA; DNA: TGTGCCAGTAGTGTGGGCATTATAGGCTACAATGAGCAGTTCTTC; CDR3: CASSVGIIGYNEQFF
length: 14; J: TRBJ1-2; V: TRBV28; D: NA; size: NA; DNA: TGTGCCAGCAGCCGAGCAGGGGTGGCCTATGGCTACACCTTC; CDR3: CASSRAGVAYGYTF
length: 15; J: TRBJ1-2; V: TRBV28; D: NA; size: NA; DNA: TGTGCCAGCAGTTTCGACTTCTTAGGAGGCTATGGCTACACCTTC; CDR3: CASSFDFLGGYGYTF
length: 16; J: TRBJ1-6; V: TRBV10-3; D: NA; size: NA; DNA: TGTGCCATCAGTGAGTCGGGTGGGGGGGGCAATTCACCCCTCCACTTT; CDR3: CAISESGGGGNSPLHF
length: 14; J: TRBJ1-5; V: TRBV27; D: TRBD1; size: NA; DNA: TGTGCCAGCAGCCAGGACAGGGGAAATCAGCCCCAGCATTTT; CDR3: CASSQDRGNQPQHF
length: 16; J: TRBJ2-3; V: TRBV27; D: NA; size: NA; DNA: TGTGCCAGCAGTTTAATTGTGGGAGGTGGCACAGATACGCAGTATTTT; CDR3: CASSLIVGGGTDTQYF
length: 16; J: TRBJ1-6; V: TRBV9; D: NA; size: NA; DNA: TGTGCCAGCAGCGTAGCTTCAGGGCCCTTAAACGGACCCCTCCACTTT; CDR3: CASSVASGPLNGPLHF
length: 17; J: TRBJ2-3; V: TRBV27; D: NA; size: NA; DNA: TGTGCCAGCAGTTTTGGCCCGAGTGTGCGGGCGACAGATACGCAGTATTTT; CDR3: CASSFGPSVRATDTQYF
length: 12; J: TRBJ2-7; V: TRBV30; D: NA; size: NA; DNA: TGTGCCTGGACCAGTTTATCCTACGAGCAGTACTTC; CDR3: CAWTSLSYEQYF
length: 16; J: TRBJ1-3; V: TRBV25-1; D: NA; size: NA; DNA: TGTGCCAGCAGTGAGGCGCGGCAGGGGTTCGGAAACACCATATATTTT; CDR3: CASSEARQGFGNTIYF
length: 19; J: TRBJ2-2; V: TRBV28; D: TRBD2; size: few; DNA: TGTGCCAGCAGTTTATTGGGACTAGCGGGAGGGATAATGGCCGGGGAGCTGTTTTTT; CDR3: CASSLLGLAGGIMAGELFF
length: 14; J: TRBJ2-7; V: TRBV5-1; D: TRBD2; size: NA; DNA: TGCGCCAGCAGGGATCGGGAGGGAGGCTACGAGCAGTACTTC; CDR3: CASRDREGGYEQYF
length: 15; J: TRBJ2-3; V: TRBV6-1; D: TRBD2; size: once; DNA: TGTGCCAGCAGTGGCATAGCGGGCCGGGTGGATACGCAGTATTTT; CDR3: CASSGIAGRVDTQYF
length: 16; J: TRBJ2-1; V: TRBV11-2; D: TRBD1; size: NA; DNA: TGTGCCAGCAGCTTAGATCTCCTGACAGGGGGGAATGAGCAGTTCTTC; CDR3: CASSLDLLTGGNEQFF
length: 16; J: TRBJ2-4; V: TRBV30; D: TRBD2; size: NA; DNA: TGTGCCTGGAGTTCGACAGGGACTAGCATAGTTAGCATTCAGTACTTC; CDR3: CAWSSTGTSIVSIQYF
length: 15; J: TRBJ2-7; V: TRBV27; D: TRBD1; size: NA; DNA: TGTGCCAGCAGTTCCACCGGGACAGGGGGCTACGAGCAGTACTTC; CDR3: CASSSTGTGGYEQYF
length: 13; J: TRBJ1-1; V: TRBV6-5; D: NA; size: few; DNA: TGTGCCAGCAGTTACCAGGGGAACACTGAAGCTTTCTTT; CDR3: CASSYQGNTEAFF
length: 14; J: TRBJ2-3; V: TRBV19; D: TRBD2; size: NA; DNA: TGTGCCAGTAGTATAGCCTCGGGGGGGGATACGCAGTATTTT; CDR3: CASSIASGGDTQYF
length: 14; J: TRBJ1-2; V: TRBV6-5; D: TRBD1; size: NA; DNA: TGTGCCAGCAGCCGGGGGACAGGGCTGGATGGCTACACCTTC; CDR3: CASSRGTGLDGYTF
length: 15; J: TRBJ2-5; V: TRBV4-2; D: NA; size: NA; DNA: TGTGCCAGCAGCCAACAGGGGGGAGCCCAAGAGACCCAGTACTTC; CDR3: CASSQQGGAQETQYF
length: 15; J: TRBJ1-2; V: TRBV6-6; D: NA; size: NA; DNA: TGTGCCAGCAGTTACAGCCGAGGAGTAGAGGATGGCTACACCTTC; CDR3: CASSYSRGVEDGYTF
length: 13; J: TRBJ2-7; V: TRBV28; D: NA; size: NA; DNA: TGTGCCAGCAGTAAAGCTAGCTCCTACGAGCAGTACTTC; CDR3: CASSKASSYEQYF
length: 15; J: TRBJ1-5; V: TRBV5-1; D: NA; size: NA; DNA: TGCGCCAGCAGCTTAGCAGGGTATAGCAATCAGCCCCAGCATTTT; CDR3: CASSLAGYSNQPQHF
length: 16; J: TRBJ2-3; V: TRBV6-1; D: TRBD2; size: few; DNA: TGTGCCAGCAGTGTAGAGCGGGGATTGGGTACAGATACGCAGTATTTT; CDR3: CASSVERGLGTDTQYF
length: 15; J: TRBJ1-3; V: TRBV7-3; D: TRBD1; size: NA; DNA: TGTGCCAGCAGCACAGGGGCCCCCACTGGAAACACCATATATTTT; CDR3: CASSTGAPTGNTIYF
length: 16; J: TRBJ2-5; V: TRBV6-1; D: NA; size: NA; DNA: TGTGCCAGCAGTGAAGAAGGGGGGGGCCTTGTAGAGACCCAGTACTTC; CDR3: CASSEEGGGLVETQYF
length: 14; J: TRBJ1-1; V: TRBV5-1; D: NA; size: NA; DNA: TGCGCCAGCAGCTTGACAGGGACGAACACTGAAGCTTTCTTT; CDR3: CASSLTGTNTEAFF
length: 14; J: TRBJ1-2; V: TRBV4-1; D: TRBD1; size: once; DNA: TGCGCCAGCAGCCAAGATCCCCGGACAGGCGGCTACACCTTC; CDR3: CASSQDPRTGGYTF
length: 15; J: TRBJ2-1; V: TRBV4-3; D: TRBD1; size: NA; DNA: TGCGCCAGCAGCCAAGAAACAGGGGTATACAATGAGCAGTTCTTC; CDR3: CASSQETGVYNEQFF
length: 14; J: TRBJ2-7; V: TRBV6-5; D: TRBD1; size: NA; DNA: TGTGCCAGCAGTGAAACCGACAGGGCCTACGAGCAGTACTTC; CDR3: CASSETDRAYEQYF
length: 14; J: TRBJ2-3; V: TRBV30; D: TRBD2; size: NA; DNA: TGTGCCTGGAGTGTAGCGGGAGGCACAGATACGCAGTATTTT; CDR3: CAWSVAGGTDTQYF
length: 15; J: TRBJ2-7; V: TRBV5-1; D: TRBD2; size: NA; DNA: TGCGCCAGCAGCCCGGGACTAGCGGGAGGGTACGAGCAGTACTTC; CDR3: CASSPGLAGGYEQYF
length: 19; J: TRBJ2-7; V: TRBV5-6; D: TRBD1; size: NA; DNA: TGTGCCAGCAGCTTGGAATTTTCGACGGGACAGGGGGGCTCCTACGAGCAGTACTTC; CDR3: CASSLEFSTGQGGSYEQYF
length: 15; J: TRBJ1-5; V: TRBV30; D: NA; size: NA; DNA: TGTGCCTGGAGAAGAACAGGGACGGAAAATCAGCCCCAGCATTTT; CDR3: CAWRRTGTENQPQHF
length: 13; J: TRBJ1-2; V: TRBV28; D: NA; size: once; DNA: TGTGCCAGCTCTGGGAACAGGAACTATGGCTACACCTTC; CDR3: CASSGNRNYGYTF
length: 16; J: TRBJ2-1; V: TRBV5-4; D: TRBD2; size: NA; DNA: TGTGCCAGCACTATGGCTAGCGGGGGGGCATTCAATGAGCAGTTCTTC; CDR3: CASTMASGGAFNEQFF
length: 17; J: TRBJ1-3; V: TRBV7-6; D: TRBD1; size: NA; DNA: TGTGCCAGCAGCCGTGACAGGGTCGCGAGCTCTGGAAACACCATATATTTT; CDR3: CASSRDRVASSGNTIYF
length: 13; J: TRBJ2-5; V: TRBV6-5; D: NA; size: NA; DNA: TGTGCCAGCAGACCTGAGGAGCAAGAGACCCAGTACTTC; CDR3: CASRPEEQETQYF
length: 15; J: TRBJ1-4; V: TRBV12-1; D: NA; size: NA; DNA: TGTGCCAGATTAGGGAAGCGGTTACAGGGGGAAAAACTGTTTTTT; CDR3: CARLGKRLQGEKLFF
length: 16; J: TRBJ1-2; V: TRBV5-3; D: TRBD1; size: NA; DNA: TGTACCAGAAGCAGCGGACAGGGCAAGGCTAACTATGGCTACACCTTC; CDR3: CTRSSGQGKANYGYTF
length: 17; J: TRBJ2-2; V: TRBV19; D: TRBD2; size: NA; DNA: TGTGCCAGTAGTACCCAAGCGGGAGGCTCTTTAACCGGGGAGCTGTTTTTT; CDR3: CASSTQAGGSLTGELFF
length: 15; J: TRBJ2-7; V: TRBV4-3; D: NA; size: NA; DNA: TGCGCCAGCAGCCAAGATGGTTGGGGAGGCTACGAGCAGTACTTC; CDR3: CASSQDGWGGYEQYF
length: 13; J: TRBJ1-5; V: TRBV5-1; D: NA; size: NA; DNA: TGCGCCAGCAGCTTGGGCGCGGGGCAGCCCCAGCATTTT; CDR3: CASSLGAGQPQHF
length: 14; J: TRBJ1-3; V: TRBV9; D: NA; size: NA; DNA: TGTGCCAGCAGCTTCGAGCCCTCTGGAAACACCATATATTTT; CDR3: CASSFEPSGNTIYF
length: 15; J: TRBJ2-1; V: TRBV6-4; D: NA; size: NA; DNA: TGTGCCAGCAGCCCCCAGGGGAAAGTCGACAATGAGCAGTTCTTC; CDR3: CASSPQGKVDNEQFF
length: 15; J: TRBJ2-2; V: TRBV11-3; D: TRBD2; size: NA; DNA: TGTGCCAGCAGCCCAGCGGGAGGGAACACCGGGGAGCTGTTTTTT; CDR3: CASSPAGGNTGELFF
length: 15; J: TRBJ1-6; V: TRBV19; D: NA; size: few; DNA: TGTGCCAGTACCACAGGGAGCTCCTATAATTCACCCCTCCACTTT; CDR3: CASTTGSSYNSPLHF
length: 14; J: TRBJ2-1; V: TRBV27; D: NA; size: NA; DNA: TGTGCCAGCAACCACAGGAGCACCTACAATGAGCAGTTCTTC; CDR3: CASNHRSTYNEQFF
length: 14; J: TRBJ2-3; V: TRBV30; D: TRBD2; size: NA; DNA: TGTGCCTGGAGATTAAACGGGGGGTCAGATACGCAGTATTTT; CDR3: CAWRLNGGSDTQYF
length: 16; J: TRBJ2-1; V: TRBV27; D: TRBD2; size: NA; DNA: TGTGCCAGCAGCCCCTCGGGGCGGGGGGTCTACAATGAGCAGTTCTTC; CDR3: CASSPSGRGVYNEQFF